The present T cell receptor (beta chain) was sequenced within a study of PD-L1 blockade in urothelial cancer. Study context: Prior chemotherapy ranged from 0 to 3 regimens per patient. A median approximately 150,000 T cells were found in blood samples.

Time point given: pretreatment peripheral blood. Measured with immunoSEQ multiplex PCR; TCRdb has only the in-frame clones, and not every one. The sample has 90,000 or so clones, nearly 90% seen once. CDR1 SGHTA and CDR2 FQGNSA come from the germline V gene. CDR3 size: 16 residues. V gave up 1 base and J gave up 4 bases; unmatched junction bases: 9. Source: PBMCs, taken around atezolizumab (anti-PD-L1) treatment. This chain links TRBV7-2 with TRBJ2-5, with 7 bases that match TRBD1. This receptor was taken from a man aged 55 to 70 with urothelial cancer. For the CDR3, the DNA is TGTGCCAGCAGCTTAGTTTTCGGAACAGGGGCAGAGACCCAGTACTTC. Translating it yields CASSLVFGTGAETQYF.